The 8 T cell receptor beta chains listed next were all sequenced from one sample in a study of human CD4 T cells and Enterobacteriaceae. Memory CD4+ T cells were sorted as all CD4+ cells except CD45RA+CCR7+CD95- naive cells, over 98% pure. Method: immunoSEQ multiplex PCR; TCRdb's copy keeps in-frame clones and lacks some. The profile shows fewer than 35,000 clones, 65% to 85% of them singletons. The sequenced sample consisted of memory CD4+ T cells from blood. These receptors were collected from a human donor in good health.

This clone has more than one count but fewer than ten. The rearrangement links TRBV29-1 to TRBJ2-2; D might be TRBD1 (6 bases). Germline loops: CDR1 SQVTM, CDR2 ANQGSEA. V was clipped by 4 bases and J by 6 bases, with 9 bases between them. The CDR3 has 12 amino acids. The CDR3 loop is CSVGQAPGELFF. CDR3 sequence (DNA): TGCAGCGTTGGACAGGCCCCCGGGGAGCTGTTTTTT.

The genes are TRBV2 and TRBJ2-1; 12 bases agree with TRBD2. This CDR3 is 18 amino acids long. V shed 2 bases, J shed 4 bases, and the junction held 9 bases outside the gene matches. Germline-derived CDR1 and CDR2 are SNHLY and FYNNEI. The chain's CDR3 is CASSEKVPGTSGYNEQFF. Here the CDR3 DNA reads TGTGCCAGCAGTGAAAAAGTCCCAGGGACTAGCGGGTACAATGAGCAGTTCTTC. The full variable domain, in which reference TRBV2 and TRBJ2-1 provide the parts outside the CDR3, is EPEVTQTPSHQVTQMGQEVILRCVPISNHLYFYWYRQILGQKVEFLVSFYNNEISEKSEIFDDQFSVERPDGSNFTLKIRSTKLEDSAMYFCASSEKVPGTSGYNEQFFGPGTRLTVL.

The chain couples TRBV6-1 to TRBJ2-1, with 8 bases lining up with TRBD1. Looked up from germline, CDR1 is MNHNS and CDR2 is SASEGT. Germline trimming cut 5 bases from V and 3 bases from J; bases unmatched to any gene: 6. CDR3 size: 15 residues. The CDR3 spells CASSSNRGNYNEQFF. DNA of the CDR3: TGTGCCAGCAGTTCAAACAGGGGGAACTACAATGAGCAGTTCTTC.

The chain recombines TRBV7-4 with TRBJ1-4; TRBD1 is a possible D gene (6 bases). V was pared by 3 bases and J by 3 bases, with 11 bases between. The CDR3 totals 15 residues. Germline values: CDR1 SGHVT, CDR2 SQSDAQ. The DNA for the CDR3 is TGTGCCAGCAGCTTCCGGCGGGGGCCTAATGAAAAACTGTTTTTT. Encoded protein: CASSFRRGPNEKLFF.

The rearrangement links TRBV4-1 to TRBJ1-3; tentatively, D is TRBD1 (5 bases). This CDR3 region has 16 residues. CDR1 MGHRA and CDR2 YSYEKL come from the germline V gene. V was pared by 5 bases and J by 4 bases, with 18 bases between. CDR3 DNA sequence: TGCGCCAGCAGCGTGGCAGGAACAGGTCTAGGAAACACCATATATTTT. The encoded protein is CASSVAGTGLGNTIYF.

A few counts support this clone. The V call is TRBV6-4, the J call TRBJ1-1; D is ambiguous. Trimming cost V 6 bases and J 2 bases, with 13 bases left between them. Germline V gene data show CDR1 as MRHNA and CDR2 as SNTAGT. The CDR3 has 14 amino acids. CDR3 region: CASRQWTGNTEAFF. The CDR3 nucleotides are TGTGCCAGCAGACAGTGGACGGGCAACACTGAAGCTTTCTTT.

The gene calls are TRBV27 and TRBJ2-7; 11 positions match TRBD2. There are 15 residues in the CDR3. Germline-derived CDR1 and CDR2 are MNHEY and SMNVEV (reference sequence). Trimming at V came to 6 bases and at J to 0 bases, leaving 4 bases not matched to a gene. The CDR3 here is CASSPGLAASYEQYF. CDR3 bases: TGTGCCAGCAGCCCGGGACTAGCGGCCTCCTACGAGCAGTACTTC.

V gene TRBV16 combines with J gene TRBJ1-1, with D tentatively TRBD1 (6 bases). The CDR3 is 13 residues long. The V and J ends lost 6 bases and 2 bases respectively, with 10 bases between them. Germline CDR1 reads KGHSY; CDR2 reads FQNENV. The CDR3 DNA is TGTGCCAGCAGGCAGGACAGTAACACTGAAGCTTTCTTT. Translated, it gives CASRQDSNTEAFF.